The clone carrying this TCR beta chain was observed a handful of times. Using immunoSEQ multiplex PCR, the repertoire was profiled, and TCRdb retains in-frame clones only, with some absent. The data contain some 63,000 clones, more than 70% of them seen just once; the ten biggest clones take up about 5%. The entry originates in a study of OX40 agonist ivuxolimab in advanced cancers. The CDR3 length is 11 residues. From germline, CDR1 is MGHRA and CDR2 YSYEKL. Trimming removed 4 bases at V and 6 bases at J, with 7 bases between. This sequence joins TRBV4-1 and TRBJ2-7; no clear D. The specimen was CD4+ or CD8+ T cells sorted from blood, collected in a trial of the OX40 agonist ivuxolimab. This clonotype originated in an adult with an advanced solid tumor such as melanoma, head and neck, liver or kidney cancer. In DNA, the CDR3 is TGCGCCAGCAGCCTCGAAGGCGAGCAGTACTTC. It translates to CASSLEGEQYF.